The present T cell receptor (beta chain) was sequenced within a study of cytomegalovirus exposure and HLA in healthy donors. As for the study in general: In a later analysis, the roughly 120 validation repertoires were reported to have used the same platform as the approximately 670 first-cohort repertoires.

Study-level results: According to a subsequent analysis, TCR clusters from the first cohort were inclined to appear together in the roughly 110 validation repertoires. Many donors shared some public TCRs, even though most TCR sequences were rare.

Per the germline V gene, CDR1 is SGHRS and CDR2 is YFSETQ. This CDR3 contains 15 residues. V lost 0 bases and J 10 bases, leaving 14 bases between the germline ends. Worth noting for this clone: Its antigen is unknown.

Using immunoSEQ multiplex PCR, the repertoire was profiled, and TCRdb retains in-frame clones only, with some absent. The repertoire holds more than 95,000 clones, with roughly 87% as singletons. What was sequenced was PBMCs. The clonotype comes from a young woman in good health and CMV-seronegative. The chain carries TRBV5-1 and TRBJ1-6; TRBD1 is a possible D gene (6 bases). CDR3 amino acids: CASSLVGGGESPLHF. The DNA of the CDR3 is TGCGCCAGCAGCTTGGTAGGCGGGGGCGAATCACCCCTCCACTTT.